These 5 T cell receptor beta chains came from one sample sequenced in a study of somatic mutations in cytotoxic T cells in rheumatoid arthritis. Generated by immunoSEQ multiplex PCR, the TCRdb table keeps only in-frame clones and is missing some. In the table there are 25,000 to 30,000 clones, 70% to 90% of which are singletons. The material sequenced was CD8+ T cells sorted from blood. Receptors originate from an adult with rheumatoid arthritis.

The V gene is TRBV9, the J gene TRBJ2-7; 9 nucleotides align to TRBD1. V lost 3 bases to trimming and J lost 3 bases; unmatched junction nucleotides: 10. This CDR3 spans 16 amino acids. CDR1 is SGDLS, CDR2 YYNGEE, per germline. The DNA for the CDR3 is TGTGCCAGCAGCGCCTCCGATGGACAGGGGATCTACGAGCAGTACTTC. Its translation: CASSASDGQGIYEQYF.

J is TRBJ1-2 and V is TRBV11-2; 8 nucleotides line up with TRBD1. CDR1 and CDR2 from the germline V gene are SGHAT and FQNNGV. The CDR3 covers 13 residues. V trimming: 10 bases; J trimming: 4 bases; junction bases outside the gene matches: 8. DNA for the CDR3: TGTGCCACCTACCTAGGACAGGGCTATGGCTACACCTTC. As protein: CATYLGQGYGYTF.

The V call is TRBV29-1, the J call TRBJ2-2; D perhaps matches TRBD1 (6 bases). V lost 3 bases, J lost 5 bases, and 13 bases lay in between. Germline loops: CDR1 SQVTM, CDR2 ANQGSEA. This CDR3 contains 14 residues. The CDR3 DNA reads TGCAGCGTTGATGGGGCAGGGGTTACCGGGGAGCTGTTTTTT. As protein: CSVDGAGVTGELFF.

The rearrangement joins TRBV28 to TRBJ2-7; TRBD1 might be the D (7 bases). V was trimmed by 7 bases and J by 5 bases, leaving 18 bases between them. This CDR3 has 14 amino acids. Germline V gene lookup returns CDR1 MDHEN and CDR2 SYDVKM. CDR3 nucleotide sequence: TGTGCCAGCAATCCGGCGGGACAGTTAAACGAGCAGTACTTC. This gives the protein CASNPAGQLNEQYF.

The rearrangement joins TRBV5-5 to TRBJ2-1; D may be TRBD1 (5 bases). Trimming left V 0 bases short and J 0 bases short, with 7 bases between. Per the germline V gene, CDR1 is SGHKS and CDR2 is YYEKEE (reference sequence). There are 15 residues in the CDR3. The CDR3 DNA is TGTGCCAGCAGCTTGGGCGACAGCTCCTACAATGAGCAGTTCTTC. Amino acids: CASSLGDSSYNEQFF.